Listed here are 30 T cell receptor beta chains from one sample, sequenced in a study of blood T cell repertoires in COVID-19. The table came from immunoSEQ multiplex PCR; TCRdb's copy has only in-frame clones and leaves some out. Of 200,000 to 250,000 clones in the sample, 88% were seen once. Material: peripheral blood. All receptors derive from a man aged 70-80 years with acute or convalescent COVID-19.

The V gene is TRBV19, the J gene TRBJ2-1; 7 bases line up with TRBD2. The CDR3 spans 14 residues. In germline, CDR1 is LNHDA, CDR2 SQIVND (reference sequence). V gave up 7 bases and J gave up 7 bases; unmatched junction bases: 10. CDR3 in DNA: TGTGCCAGTAAGGCGGGAGCGGATATAAATGAGCAGTTCTTC. Amino acids: CASKAGADINEQFF.

The V gene is TRBV9, the J gene TRBJ2-7; the match to TRBD2 covers 7 bases. After removal of 4 bases from V and 5 bases from J, the junction contained 9 bases not matched to a gene. CDR1 SGDLS and CDR2 YYNGEE come from the germline V gene. The CDR3 extends over 14 amino acids. The CDR3 protein is CASSPGREIDEQYF. CDR3 coding DNA: TGTGCCAGCAGCCCGGGGCGGGAGATCGACGAGCAGTACTTC. Full variable domain (missing parts from reference TRBV9 and TRBJ2-7): DSGVTQTPKHLITATGQRVTLRCSPRSGDLSVYWYQQSLDQGLQFLIQYYNGEERAKGNILERFSAQQFPDLHSELNLSSLELGDSALYFCASSPGREIDEQYFGPGTRLTVT.

This chain links TRBV28 with TRBJ1-1, with D possibly being TRBD1 (6 bases). Trimming shortened V by 5 bases and J by 1 base, and 14 bases separated the two germline ends. This CDR3 has 15 amino acids. Per germline, CDR1 MDHEN and CDR2 SYDVKM. CDR3 protein: CASSPPGQRNTEAFF. In DNA form, the CDR3 reads TGTGCCAGCAGTCCCCCGGGACAAAGGAACACTGAAGCTTTCTTT. The complete variable domain, with remaining parts taken from reference TRBV28 and TRBJ1-1, reads DVKVTQSSRYLVKRTGEKVFLECVQDMDHENMFWYRQDPGLGLRLIYFSYDVKMKEKGDIPEGYSVSREKKERFSLILESASTNQTSMYLCASSPPGQRNTEAFFGQGTRLTVV.

The chain employs TRBV18 and TRBJ2-1, with 7 bases identical to TRBD1. V lost 1 base and J lost 6; bases outside the gene matches: 6. Germline V gene lookup returns CDR1 KGHSH and CDR2 LQKENI. This CDR3 contains 15 residues. CDR3 in amino acids: CASSPLQGQTNEQFF. CDR3 DNA sequence: TGTGCCAGCTCACCACTACAGGGACAGACCAATGAGCAGTTCTTC.

The chain links TRBV27 to TRBJ1-1; 8 bases map to TRBD1. The trim removed 2 bases at V and 2 bases at J, leaving 13 bases unmatched. CDR3 length: 18 amino acids. The germline V gene encodes CDR1 MNHEY and CDR2 SMNVEV (reference sequence). In nucleotides, the CDR3 is TGTGCCAGCAGTTTACTCCGGGACAGGTACCTTTTTAACACTGAAGCTTTCTTT. It translates to CASSLLRDRYLFNTEAFF.

The V gene is TRBV24-1, the J gene TRBJ2-1; 9 bases agree with TRBD2. The germline V gene encodes CDR1 KGHDR and CDR2 SFDVKD. The CDR3 extends over 17 amino acids. After removal of 2 bases from V and 6 bases from J, the junction contained 10 bases not matched to a gene. In DNA, the CDR3 is TGTGCCACCAGTGATTCCGGTCTAGCGGGACCCTCCAATGAGCAGTTCTTC. Protein product: CATSDSGLAGPSNEQFF.

This clone turned up a few times. This rearrangement joins TRBV19 to TRBJ2-5; weak D call: TRBD2 (5 bases). Germline CDR1 and CDR2: LNHDA and SQIVND (reference sequence). Trimming cost V 5 bases and J 4 bases, with 17 bases left between them. CDR3 length: 15 residues. The chain's CDR3 is CASSPSVWAGETQYF. CDR3 sequence (DNA): TGTGCCAGTAGTCCGTCCGTCTGGGCGGGAGAGACCCAGTACTTC.

V and J are TRBV4-3 and TRBJ2-5, with 11 bases aligning to TRBD1. The ends lost 0 bases at V and 2 bases at J; junction bases unmatched: 2. The CDR3 length is 16 residues. Germline values: CDR1 LGHNA, CDR2 YSLEER. The DNA of the CDR3 is TGCGCCAGCAGCCAAGACAGGGACAGGGGGCAAGAGACCCAGTACTTC. Translation: CASSQDRDRGQETQYF.

This chain links TRBV7-8 with TRBJ1-4; D is undetermined. Germline CDR1 reads SGHVS; CDR2 reads FQNEAQ. Trimming left V 5 bases short and J 0 bases short, with 10 bases between. This CDR3 has 15 amino acids. This chain's CDR3 is CASSINTATNEKLFF. The CDR3 coding sequence is TGTGCCAGCAGCATAAATACTGCAACTAATGAAAAACTGTTTTTT.

The rearrangement uses TRBV19 and TRBJ1-5; no clear D gene. The CDR3 is 14 amino acids. V dropped 0 bases and J dropped 2 bases, with 5 bases sitting between them. Germline V gives CDR1 LNHDA, CDR2 SQIVND (reference sequence). CDR3 amino acids: CASSIEFGNQPQHF. CDR3 in DNA: TGTGCCAGTAGTATAGAGTTCGGCAATCAGCCCCAGCATTTT.

The rearrangement uses TRBV29-1 and TRBJ2-1, with TRBD2 as a possible D gene (5 bases). Germline values: CDR1 SQVTM, CDR2 ANQGSEA. The V gene lost 1 base and the J gene lost 7 bases, with 17 bases spanning the gap. The CDR3 is 15 amino acids. CDR3: CSVEGRLAYGNEQFF. The CDR3 region has the DNA TGCAGCGTTGAAGGACGGCTAGCCTACGGGAATGAGCAGTTCTTC.

The J gene is TRBJ1-2, the V gene TRBV6-5; 10 bases agree with TRBD1. The junction had 4 bases not matched to a gene; V was cut back by 6 bases and J by 6 bases. Germline CDR1 and CDR2: MNHEY and SVGAGI. This CDR3 comprises 13 residues. CDR3 coding DNA: TGTGCCAGCAGGCCGGGACAGGGGAATGGCTACACCTTC. Translated, it gives CASRPGQGNGYTF.

This clone was observed a few times. V usage is TRBV12-3 or TRBV12-4 and J usage is TRBJ1-1; D might be TRBD1 (5 bases). This CDR3 is 13 amino acids long. The germline V and J ends were trimmed by 7 bases and 5 bases, with 14 bases remaining between them. CDR3 in amino acids: CASTLGGRTEAFF. The CDR3 nucleotides read TGTGCCAGCACCCTGGGGGGGAGGACTGAAGCTTTCTTT.

This chain uses TRBV15 with TRBJ2-7; 9 nucleotides match TRBD1. The length of the CDR3 is 15 residues. The germline gives CDR1 LNHNV, CDR2 YYDKDF (reference sequence). V shed 5 bases, J shed 3 bases, and the junction held 8 bases outside the gene matches. Here the CDR3 reads CATSVGTGRVYEQYF. CDR3 bases: TGTGCCACCAGCGTAGGGACAGGGAGGGTCTACGAGCAGTACTTC.

The rearrangement links TRBV7-3 to TRBJ1-1, with D uncertain. Between the trimmed V and J ends, which lost 2 bases and 1 base, there was a span of 5 bases. The CDR3 loop spans 13 amino acids. The V gene's germline CDR1 is SGHTA and CDR2 FQGTGA. The CDR3 DNA follows: TGTGCCAGCAGCTTACTCCCGAACACTGAAGCTTTCTTT. It encodes CASSLLPNTEAFF.

The rearrangement joins TRBV6-6 to TRBJ2-1, with 9 bases that match TRBD1. Germline V gene lookup returns CDR1 MNHNY and CDR2 SVGAGI (reference sequence). The CDR3 contains 13 residues. J lost 7 bases, V lost 7 bases, and 5 bases had no gene match. CDR3 protein: CASIRTGENEQFF. The CDR3 DNA follows: TGTGCCAGCATTCGGACAGGGGAGAATGAGCAGTTCTTC.

The gene calls are TRBV19 and TRBJ2-2; tentatively, D is TRBD1 (5 bases). Germline lookup yields CDR1 LNHDA and CDR2 SQIVND (reference sequence). CDR3 length: 16 residues. Trimming removed 3 bases from V and 8 bases from J, with 19 bases in between. This CDR3 reads CASSINSRVGKGELFF. CDR3 nucleotide sequence: TGTGCCAGTAGTATTAACTCCAGGGTAGGGAAGGGGGAGCTGTTTTTT.

J is TRBJ2-1 and V is TRBV19; 14 positions match TRBD2. Germline V gene lookup returns CDR1 LNHDA and CDR2 SQIVND (reference sequence). The CDR3 covers 16 residues. V shed 4 bases and J 10 bases; nucleotides not matched to a gene: 9. CDR3 in amino acids: CASSTGGGLAGAEQFF. In DNA, the CDR3 is TGTGCCAGTAGTACCGGGGGGGGACTAGCGGGAGCAGAGCAGTTCTTC.

The chain joins TRBV11-2 to TRBJ2-7; D perhaps matches TRBD2 (6 bases). Trimming removed 1 base from V and 5 bases from J, with 12 bases in between. From germline, CDR1 is SGHAT and CDR2 FQNNGV. The CDR3 sequence is 14 residues long. The CDR3 nucleotides are TGTGCCAGCAGCTTAGGAAGGGAGGTCAACGAGCAGTACTTC. It translates to CASSLGREVNEQYF. The entire variable domain, with the rest obtained from reference TRBV11-2 and TRBJ2-7, is as follows: EAGVAQSPRYKIIEKRQSVAFWCNPISGHATLYWYQQILGQGPKLLIQFQNNGVVDDSQLPKDRFSAERLKGVDSTLKIQPAKLEDSAVYLCASSLGREVNEQYFGPGTRLTVT.

The chain recombines TRBV6-5 with TRBJ1-1; 8 positions agree with TRBD1. In germline, CDR1 is MNHEY, CDR2 SVGAGI. V was pared by 4 bases and J by 6 bases, with 7 bases of the junction left unmatched. This CDR3 region has 14 residues. The CDR3 DNA reads as TGTGCCAGCAGTTGGCGACAGGGGATCTCTGAAGCTTTCTTT. Encoded protein: CASSWRQGISEAFF.

The gene calls are TRBV5-6 and TRBJ2-7, with TRBD1 identical over 8 bases. V dropped 5 bases and J dropped 1; count of bases not matched to a gene: 8. This CDR3 is built from 15 residues. Germline V lookup: CDR1 SGHDT, CDR2 YYEEEE. DNA of the CDR3: TGTGCCAGCAGTCGTTGGACAGGGATGTCCTACGAGCAGTACTTC. Residues: CASSRWTGMSYEQYF.

V and J are TRBV29-1 and TRBJ2-3; D is unclear. CDR1 is SQVTM, CDR2 ANQGSEA, per germline. The germline V and J ends were trimmed by 1 base and 3 bases, with 8 bases remaining between them. This CDR3 region has 13 residues. The CDR3 spells CSVEAPGTDTQYF. The CDR3 DNA follows: TGCAGCGTTGAAGCCCCAGGTACAGATACGCAGTATTTT.

The rearrangement uses TRBV18 and TRBJ2-1; TRBD2 matches 12 bases. With V trimmed by 6 bases and J by 0 bases, 6 bases remained unmatched. This CDR3 contains 17 residues. Germline CDR1 and CDR2: KGHSH and LQKENI. DNA of the CDR3: TGTGCCAGCTCCACGACTAGCGGGGGCAGCTCCTACAATGAGCAGTTCTTC. Residues: CASSTTSGGSSYNEQFF.

The gene calls are TRBV27 and TRBJ1-4, with 10 bases fitting TRBD1. The J segment lost 7 bases and the V segment lost 6 bases, leaving 8 bases of the junction unmatched. The length of the CDR3 is 15 residues. The V gene's germline CDR1 is MNHEY and CDR2 SMNVEV (reference sequence). This chain's CDR3 is CASRLTTGGGEKLFF. CDR3 nucleotide sequence: TGTGCCAGCAGGTTAACGACAGGGGGCGGTGAAAAACTGTTTTTT.

This rearrangement joins TRBV5-1 to TRBJ2-3, with a possible D match to TRBD1 (5 bases). V shed 0 bases and J shed 2 bases, with 10 bases lying between them. The CDR3 is 15 residues long. Germline CDR1 SGHRS, CDR2 YFSETQ. The CDR3 nucleotides read TGCGCCAGCAGCTTGGGACAGAATCCCACAGATACGCAGTATTTT. This encodes CASSLGQNPTDTQYF.

The chain recombines TRBV14 with TRBJ2-7; D is possibly TRBD2 (5 bases). The CDR3 has 13 amino acids. Germline CDR1 and CDR2: SGHDN and FVKESK. Trimming took 0 bases from V and 4 from J, leaving 7 bases between them. The CDR3 is CASSQDRTYEQYF. Written as DNA, the CDR3 is TGTGCCAGCAGCCAAGACAGGACTTACGAGCAGTACTTC.

CDR3 in DNA: TGTGCCAGCAGCTTTTATCGGCTAGCGGGGCCCTACGAGCAGTACTTC. It codes for CASSFYRLAGPYEQYF. The chain combines TRBV5-4 with TRBJ2-7, with 9 bases that match TRBD2. This CDR3 comprises 16 residues. V was pared by 2 bases and J by 2 bases, with 8 bases of the junction left unmatched. Germline V gene sequence: CDR1 SGHNT, CDR2 YYREEE (reference sequence).

The chain recombines TRBV27 with TRBJ2-1; 7 bases are shared with TRBD2. Germline V gene sequence: CDR1 MNHEY, CDR2 SMNVEV (reference sequence). The CDR3 covers 17 residues. The V and J ends lost 5 bases and 4 bases, in that order; junction bases with no gene match: 14. CDR3 in amino acids: CASSQLAGAGMYNEQFF. DNA of the CDR3: TGTGCCAGCAGTCAACTCGCCGGAGCGGGAATGTACAATGAGCAGTTCTTC.

This clone was seen just once. This CDR3 is CASSLFSSYEQYF. The DNA for the CDR3 is TGTGCCAGCAGCTTATTCTCCTCCTACGAGCAGTACTTC. V usage is TRBV7-2 and J usage is TRBJ2-7, with D unresolved. The CDR3 spans 13 residues. The V end lost 2 bases, the J end lost 0 bases, and 5 bases lay between the germline ends. The germline V gene has CDR1 SGHTA and CDR2 FQGNSA.

The chain joins TRBV5-4 to TRBJ2-6; D might be TRBD1 (6 bases). Germline assignment: CDR1 SGHNT and CDR2 YYREEE (reference sequence). This CDR3 is 15 amino acids long. V was shortened by 4 bases and J by 11 bases, with 19 bases between the two germline ends. The CDR3 DNA sequence: TGTGCCAGCAGCGAGTCACCGGGACACCGGGACGTCCTGACTTTC. It specifies CASSESPGHRDVLTF.